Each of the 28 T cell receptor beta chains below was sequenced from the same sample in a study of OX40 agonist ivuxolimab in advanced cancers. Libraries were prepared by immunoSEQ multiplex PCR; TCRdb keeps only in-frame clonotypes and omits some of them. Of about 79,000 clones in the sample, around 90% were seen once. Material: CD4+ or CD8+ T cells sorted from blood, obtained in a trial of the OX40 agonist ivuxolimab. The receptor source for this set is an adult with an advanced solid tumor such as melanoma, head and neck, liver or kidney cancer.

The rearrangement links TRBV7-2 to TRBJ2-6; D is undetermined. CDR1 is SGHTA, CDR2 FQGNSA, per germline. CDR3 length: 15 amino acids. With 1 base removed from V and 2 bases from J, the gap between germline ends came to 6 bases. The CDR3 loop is CASSLEPAGANVLTF. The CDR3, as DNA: TGTGCCAGCAGCTTAGAGCCAGCTGGGGCCAACGTCCTGACTTTC.

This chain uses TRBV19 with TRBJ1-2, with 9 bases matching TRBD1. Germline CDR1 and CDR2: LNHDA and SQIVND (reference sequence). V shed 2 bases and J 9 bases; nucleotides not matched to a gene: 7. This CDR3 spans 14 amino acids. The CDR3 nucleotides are TGTGCCAGTAGTATAACGACAGGGGGAGGAAGCTACACCTTC. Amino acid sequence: CASSITTGGGSYTF.

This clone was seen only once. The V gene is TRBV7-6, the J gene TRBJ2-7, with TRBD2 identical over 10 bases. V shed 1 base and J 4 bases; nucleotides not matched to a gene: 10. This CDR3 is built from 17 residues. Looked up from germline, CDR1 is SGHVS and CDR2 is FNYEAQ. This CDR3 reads CASSLGGLAGVSYEQYF. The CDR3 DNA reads TGTGCCAGCAGCTTAGGGGGCCTAGCGGGGGTTTCATACGAGCAGTACTTC.

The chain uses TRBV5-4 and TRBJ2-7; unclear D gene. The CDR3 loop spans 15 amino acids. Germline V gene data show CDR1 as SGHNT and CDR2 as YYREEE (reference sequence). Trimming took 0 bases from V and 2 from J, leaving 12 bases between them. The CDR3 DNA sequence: TGTGCCAGCAGCTTGGATCCGGGCTCGACCTACGAGCAGTACTTC. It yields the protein CASSLDPGSTYEQYF.

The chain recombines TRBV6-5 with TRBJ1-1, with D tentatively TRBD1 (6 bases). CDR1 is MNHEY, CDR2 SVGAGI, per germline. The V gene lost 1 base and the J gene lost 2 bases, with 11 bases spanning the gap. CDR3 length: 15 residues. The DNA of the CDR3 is TGTGCCAGCAGTTACTTGGGGGGCTACAACACTGAAGCTTTCTTT. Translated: CASSYLGGYNTEAFF.

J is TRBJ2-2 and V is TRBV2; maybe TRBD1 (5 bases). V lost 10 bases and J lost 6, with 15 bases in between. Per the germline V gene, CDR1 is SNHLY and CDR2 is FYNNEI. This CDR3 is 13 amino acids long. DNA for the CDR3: TGTGCCAACTCCATGCAGGGCGCCGGGGAGCTGTTTTTT. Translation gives CANSMQGAGELFF.

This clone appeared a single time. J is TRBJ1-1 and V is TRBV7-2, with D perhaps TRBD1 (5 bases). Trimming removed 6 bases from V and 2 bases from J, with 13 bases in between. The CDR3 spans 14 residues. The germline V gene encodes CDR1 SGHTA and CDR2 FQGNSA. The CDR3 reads CASSEPGVNTEAFF. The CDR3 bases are TGTGCCAGCAGTGAGCCGGGGGTAAACACTGAAGCTTTCTTT.

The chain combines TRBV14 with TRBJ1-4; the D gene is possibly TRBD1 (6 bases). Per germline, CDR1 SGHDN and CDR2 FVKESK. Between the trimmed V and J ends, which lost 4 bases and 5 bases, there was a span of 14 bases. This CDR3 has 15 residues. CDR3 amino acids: CASSPLGQRNEKLFF. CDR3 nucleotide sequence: TGTGCCAGCAGCCCGTTAGGACAGCGGAATGAAAAACTGTTTTTT.

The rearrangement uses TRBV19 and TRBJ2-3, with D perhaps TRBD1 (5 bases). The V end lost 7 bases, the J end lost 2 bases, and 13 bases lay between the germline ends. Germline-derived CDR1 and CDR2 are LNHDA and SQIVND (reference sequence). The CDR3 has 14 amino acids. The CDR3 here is CASTSGFPTDTQYF. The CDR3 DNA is TGTGCCAGTACCTCAGGGTTTCCCACAGATACGCAGTATTTT.

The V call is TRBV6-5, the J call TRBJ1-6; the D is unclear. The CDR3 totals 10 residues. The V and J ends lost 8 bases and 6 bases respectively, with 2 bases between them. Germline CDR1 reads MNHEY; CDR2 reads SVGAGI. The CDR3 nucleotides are TGTGCCAGCCGTAATTCACCCCTCCACTTT. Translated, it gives CASRNSPLHF.

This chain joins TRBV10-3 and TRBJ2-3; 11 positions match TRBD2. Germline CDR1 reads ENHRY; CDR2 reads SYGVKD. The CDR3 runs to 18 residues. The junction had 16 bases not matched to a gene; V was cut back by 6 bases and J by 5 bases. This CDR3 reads CAIRPIGASGGPGDTQYF. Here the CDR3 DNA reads TGTGCCATCAGACCCATAGGGGCTAGCGGGGGGCCGGGAGATACGCAGTATTTT.

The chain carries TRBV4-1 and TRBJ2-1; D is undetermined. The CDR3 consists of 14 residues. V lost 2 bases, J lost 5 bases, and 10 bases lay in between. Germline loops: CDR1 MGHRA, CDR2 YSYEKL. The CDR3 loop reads CASSQPFDNNEQFF. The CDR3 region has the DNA TGCGCCAGCAGCCAACCTTTCGACAACAATGAGCAGTTCTTC.

The CDR3 protein is CASSLGHENTQYF. The CDR3 DNA is TGTGCCAGCAGCTTAGGTCATGAAAATACGCAGTATTTT. This chain links TRBV7-6 with TRBJ2-3; D is unresolved. The CDR3 extends over 13 amino acids. CDR1 is SGHVS, CDR2 FNYEAQ, per germline. V was clipped by 1 base and J by 7 bases, with 9 bases between them.

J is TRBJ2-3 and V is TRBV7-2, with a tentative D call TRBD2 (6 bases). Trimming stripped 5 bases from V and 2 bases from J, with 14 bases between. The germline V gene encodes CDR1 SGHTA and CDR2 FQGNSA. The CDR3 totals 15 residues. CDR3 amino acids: CASSRGTGVTDTQYF. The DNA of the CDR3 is TGTGCCAGCAGCCGGGGGACGGGGGTCACAGATACGCAGTATTTT.

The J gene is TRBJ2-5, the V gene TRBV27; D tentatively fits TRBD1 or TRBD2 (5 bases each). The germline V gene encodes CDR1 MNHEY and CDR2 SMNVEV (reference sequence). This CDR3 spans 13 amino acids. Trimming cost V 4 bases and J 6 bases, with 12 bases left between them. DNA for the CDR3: TGTGCCAGCAGTTCTGGGACCGGGCAGACCCAGTACTTC. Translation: CASSSGTGQTQYF.

CDR3 protein: CASSTGGLAGTTDTQYF. In DNA form, the CDR3 reads TGTGCCAGTAGTACGGGAGGACTAGCGGGGACCACAGATACGCAGTATTTT. The chain has TRBV19 and TRBJ2-3; the match to TRBD2 covers 12 bases. CDR3 size: 17 residues. From germline, CDR1 is LNHDA and CDR2 SQIVND (reference sequence). Trimming removed 4 bases from V and 2 bases from J; junction bases left unmatched: 7.

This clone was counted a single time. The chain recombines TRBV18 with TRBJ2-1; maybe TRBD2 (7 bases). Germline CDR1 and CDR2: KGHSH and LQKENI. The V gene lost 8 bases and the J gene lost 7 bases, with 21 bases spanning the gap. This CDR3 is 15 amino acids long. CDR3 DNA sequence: TGTGCCAGCCGAATAGGGGGGGCAATTCGAAATGAGCAGTTCTTC. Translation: CASRIGGAIRNEQFF.

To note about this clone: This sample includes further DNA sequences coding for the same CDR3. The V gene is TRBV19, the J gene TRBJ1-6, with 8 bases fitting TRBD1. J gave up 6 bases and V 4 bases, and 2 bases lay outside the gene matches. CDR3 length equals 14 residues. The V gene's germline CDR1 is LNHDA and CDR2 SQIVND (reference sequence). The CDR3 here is CASSTDRGNSPLHF. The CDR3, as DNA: TGTGCCAGTAGTACTGACAGGGGTAATTCACCCCTCCACTTT.

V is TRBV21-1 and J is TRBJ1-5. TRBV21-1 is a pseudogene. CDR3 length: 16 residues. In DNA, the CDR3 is TGTGCCAGCAGGAACCCACGACCACCGAGCAATCAGCCCCAGCATTTT. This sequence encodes CASRNPRPPSNQPQHF.

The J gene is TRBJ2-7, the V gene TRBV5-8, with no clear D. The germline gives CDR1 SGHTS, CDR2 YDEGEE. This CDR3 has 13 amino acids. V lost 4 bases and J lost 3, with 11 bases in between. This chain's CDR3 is CASSPWGSYEQYV. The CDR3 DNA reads TGTGCCAGCAGCCCCTGGGGAAGCTACGAGCAGTACGTC.

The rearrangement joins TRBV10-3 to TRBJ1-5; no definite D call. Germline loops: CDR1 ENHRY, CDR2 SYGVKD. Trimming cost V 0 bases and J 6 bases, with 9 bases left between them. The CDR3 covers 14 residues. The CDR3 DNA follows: TGTGCCATCAGTGAGTCCGGTGGGTCTCAGCCCCAGCATTTT. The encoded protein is CAISESGGSQPQHF.

CDR3 region: CASSPLYEQYF. CDR3 bases: TGTGCCAGCAGCCCCCTCTACGAGCAGTACTTC. The chain has TRBV7-9 and TRBJ2-7, with D hard to call. The CDR3 has 11 residues. The ends were cut back, 5 bases at V and 3 bases at J, with 5 bases in the middle. Germline assignment: CDR1 SEHNR and CDR2 FQNEAQ (reference sequence).

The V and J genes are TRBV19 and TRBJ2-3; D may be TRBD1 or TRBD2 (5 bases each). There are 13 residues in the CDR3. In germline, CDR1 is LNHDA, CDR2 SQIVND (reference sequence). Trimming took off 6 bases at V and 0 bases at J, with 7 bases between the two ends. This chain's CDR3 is CASSRDSTDTQYF. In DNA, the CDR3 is TGTGCCAGTAGCCGGGACAGCACAGATACGCAGTATTTT.

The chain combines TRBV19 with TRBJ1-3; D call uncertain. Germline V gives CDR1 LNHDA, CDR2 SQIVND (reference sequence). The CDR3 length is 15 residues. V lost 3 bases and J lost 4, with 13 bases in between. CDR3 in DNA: TGTGCCAGTAGTATCCACTTACAGCCCGGAAACACCATATATTTT. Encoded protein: CASSIHLQPGNTIYF.

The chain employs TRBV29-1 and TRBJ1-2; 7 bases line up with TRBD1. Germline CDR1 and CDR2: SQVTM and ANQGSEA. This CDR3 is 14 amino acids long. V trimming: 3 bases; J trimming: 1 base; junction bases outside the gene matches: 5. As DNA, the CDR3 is TGCAGCGTTGACGGACAGGTCGTTAACTATGGCTACACCTTC. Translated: CSVDGQVVNYGYTF.

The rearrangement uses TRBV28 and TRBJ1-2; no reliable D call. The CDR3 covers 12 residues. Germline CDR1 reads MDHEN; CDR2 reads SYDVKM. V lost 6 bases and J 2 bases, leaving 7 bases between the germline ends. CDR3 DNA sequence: TGTGCCAGCAGGGAGACAAACTATGGCTACACCTTC. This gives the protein CASRETNYGYTF.

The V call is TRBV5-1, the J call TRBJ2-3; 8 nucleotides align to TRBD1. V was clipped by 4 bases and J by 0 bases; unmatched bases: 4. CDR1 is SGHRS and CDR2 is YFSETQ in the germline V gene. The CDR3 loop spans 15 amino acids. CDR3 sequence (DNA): TGCGCCAGCAGCCGCGGACAGGGAAGCACAGATACGCAGTATTTT. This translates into CASSRGQGSTDTQYF.

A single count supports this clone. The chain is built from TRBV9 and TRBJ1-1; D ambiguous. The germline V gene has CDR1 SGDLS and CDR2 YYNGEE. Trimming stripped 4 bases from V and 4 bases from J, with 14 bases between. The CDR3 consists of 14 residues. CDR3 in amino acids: CASSTTGWGTEAFF. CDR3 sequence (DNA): TGTGCCAGCAGCACCACGGGCTGGGGCACTGAAGCTTTCTTT.